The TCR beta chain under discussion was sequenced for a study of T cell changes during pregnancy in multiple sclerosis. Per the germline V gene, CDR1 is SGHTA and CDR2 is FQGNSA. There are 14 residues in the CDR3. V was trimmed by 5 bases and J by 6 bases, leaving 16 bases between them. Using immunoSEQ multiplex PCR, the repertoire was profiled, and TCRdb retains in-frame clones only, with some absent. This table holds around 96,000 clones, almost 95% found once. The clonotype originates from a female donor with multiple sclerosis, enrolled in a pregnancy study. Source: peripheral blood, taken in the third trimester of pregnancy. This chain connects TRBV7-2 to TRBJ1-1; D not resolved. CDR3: CASSRSPLRAEAFF. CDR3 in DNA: TGTGCCAGCAGCAGAAGTCCCCTCCGCGCTGAAGCTTTCTTT.